This TCR beta chain was obtained from a study of long-term antiretroviral therapy in people with HIV. General observations from the study: Repertoire dominance by clones expanded before ART was seen at all time points. Controls exceeded HIV repertoires in CDR3 length range. Records did not include ART adherence, viral resistance or therapy changes. Following ART, diversity rose but still fell short of transplant donor controls.

Running of the v3.0 immunoSEQ assay took place at survey level. The table came from immunoSEQ multiplex PCR; TCRdb's copy has only in-frame clones and leaves some out. Of roughly 19,000 clones listed, approximately 89% are singletons. A word on this clone: Its target is not known.

Germline V gives CDR1 SGHRS, CDR2 YFSETQ. The CDR3 is 15 amino acids. Trimming removed 0 bases from V and 5 bases from J, with 11 bases in between. The TCR originated in a middle-aged man with HIV. The sample in question was unsorted PBMCs, obtained 0.5 years after starting antiretroviral therapy. The chain is built from TRBV5-1 and TRBJ2-2, with D unresolved. The CDR3 DNA reads as TGCGCCAGCAGCTTGGAAAATGGTGCGACCGGGGAGCTGTTTTTT. Amino acid sequence: CASSLENGATGELFF.